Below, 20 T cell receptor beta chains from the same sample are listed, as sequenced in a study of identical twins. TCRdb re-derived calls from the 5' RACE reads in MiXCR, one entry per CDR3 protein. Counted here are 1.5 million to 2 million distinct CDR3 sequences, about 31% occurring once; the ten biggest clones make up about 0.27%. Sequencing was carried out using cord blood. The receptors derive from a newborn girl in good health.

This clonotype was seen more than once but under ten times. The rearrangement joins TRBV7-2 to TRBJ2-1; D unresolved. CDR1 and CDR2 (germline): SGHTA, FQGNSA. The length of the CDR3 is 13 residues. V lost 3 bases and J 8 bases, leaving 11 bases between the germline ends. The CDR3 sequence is CASSLVARDEQFF. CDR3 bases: TGTGCCAGCAGCTTGGTAGCTCGGGATGAGCAGTTCTTC.

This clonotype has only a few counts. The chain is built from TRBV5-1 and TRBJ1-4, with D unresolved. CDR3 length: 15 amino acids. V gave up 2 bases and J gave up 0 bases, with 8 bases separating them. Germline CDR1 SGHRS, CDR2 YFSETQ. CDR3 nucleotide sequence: TGCGCCAGCAGCTTCGACATTACAACTAATGAAAAACTGTTTTTT. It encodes CASSFDITTNEKLFF.

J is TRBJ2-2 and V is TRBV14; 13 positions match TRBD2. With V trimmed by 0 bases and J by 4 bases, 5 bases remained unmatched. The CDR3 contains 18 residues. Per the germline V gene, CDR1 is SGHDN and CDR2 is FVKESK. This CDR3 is CASSQEFGTSGATGELFF. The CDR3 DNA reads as TGTGCCAGCAGCCAAGAGTTTGGGACTAGCGGGGCCACCGGGGAGCTGTTTTTT. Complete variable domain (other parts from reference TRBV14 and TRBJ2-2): EAGVTQFPSHSVIEKGQTVTLRCDPISGHDNLYWYRRVMGKEIKFLLHFVKESKQDESGMPNNRFLAERTGGTYSTLKVQPAELEDSGVYFCASSQEFGTSGATGELFFGEGSRLTVL.

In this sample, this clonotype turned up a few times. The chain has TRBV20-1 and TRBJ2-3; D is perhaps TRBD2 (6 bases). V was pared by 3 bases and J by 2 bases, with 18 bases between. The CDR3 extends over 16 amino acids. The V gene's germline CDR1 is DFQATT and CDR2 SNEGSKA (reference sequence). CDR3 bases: TGCAGTGCTAGCGGGGGAGACCCGAGGAACACAGATACGCAGTATTTT. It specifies CSASGGDPRNTDTQYF.

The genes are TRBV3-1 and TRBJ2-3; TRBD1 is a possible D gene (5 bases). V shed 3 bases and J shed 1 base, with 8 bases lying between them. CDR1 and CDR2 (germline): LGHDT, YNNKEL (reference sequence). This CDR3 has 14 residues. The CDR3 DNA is TGTGCCAGCAGCCAGCTACAGGGCACAGATACGCAGTATTTT. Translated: CASSQLQGTDTQYF.

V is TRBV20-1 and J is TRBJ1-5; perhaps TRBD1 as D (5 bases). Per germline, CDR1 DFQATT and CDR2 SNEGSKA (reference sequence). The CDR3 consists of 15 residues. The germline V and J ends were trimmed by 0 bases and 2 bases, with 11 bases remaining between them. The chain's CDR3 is CSARDIGRGNQPQHF. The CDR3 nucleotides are TGCAGTGCTAGAGATATAGGCAGGGGCAATCAGCCCCAGCATTTT.

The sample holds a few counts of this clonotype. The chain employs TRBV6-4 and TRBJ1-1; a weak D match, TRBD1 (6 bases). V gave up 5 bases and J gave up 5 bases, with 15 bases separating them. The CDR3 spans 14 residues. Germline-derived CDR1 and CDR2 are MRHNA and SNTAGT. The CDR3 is CASSQGSLWTEAFF. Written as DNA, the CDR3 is TGTGCCAGCAGTCAGGGGTCCCTATGGACTGAAGCTTTCTTT.

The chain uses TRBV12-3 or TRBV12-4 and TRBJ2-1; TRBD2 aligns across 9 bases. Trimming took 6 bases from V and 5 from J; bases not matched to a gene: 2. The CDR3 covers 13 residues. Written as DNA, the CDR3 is TGTGCCAGCAGACGGACTAGCGACAATGAGCAGTTCTTC. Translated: CASRRTSDNEQFF.

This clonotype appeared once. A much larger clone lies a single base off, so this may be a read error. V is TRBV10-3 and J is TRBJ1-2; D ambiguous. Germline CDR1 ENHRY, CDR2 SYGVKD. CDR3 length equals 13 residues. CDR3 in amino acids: CAISESTNYGFTF. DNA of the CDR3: TGTGCCATCAGTGAGTCGACTAACTATGGCTTCACCTTC.

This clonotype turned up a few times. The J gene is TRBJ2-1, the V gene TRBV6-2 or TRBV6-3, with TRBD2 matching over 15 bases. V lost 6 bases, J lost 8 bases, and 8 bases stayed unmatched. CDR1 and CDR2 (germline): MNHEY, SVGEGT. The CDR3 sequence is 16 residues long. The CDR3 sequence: CASSPRTSGRVHEQFF. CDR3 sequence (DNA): TGTGCCAGCAGCCCCCGGACTAGCGGGAGGGTCCATGAGCAGTTCTTC.

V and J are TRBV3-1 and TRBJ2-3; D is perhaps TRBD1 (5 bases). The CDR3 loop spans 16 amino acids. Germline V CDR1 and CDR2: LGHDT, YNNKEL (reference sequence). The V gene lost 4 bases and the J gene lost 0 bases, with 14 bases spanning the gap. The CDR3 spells CASSPDRGPSTDTQYF. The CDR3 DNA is TGTGCCAGCAGCCCCGATAGGGGCCCTAGCACAGATACGCAGTATTTT.

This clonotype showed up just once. The CDR3, as DNA: TGCAGTGCTAGAGATCTCATGAGCGGGAGTCAAAATGAGCAGTTCTTC. Translation gives CSARDLMSGSQNEQFF. The rearrangement links TRBV20-1 to TRBJ2-1; the match to TRBD2 covers 8 bases. V dropped 0 bases and J dropped 7; count of bases not matched to a gene: 11. The CDR3 is 16 residues long. Germline V CDR1 and CDR2: DFQATT, SNEGSKA (reference sequence).

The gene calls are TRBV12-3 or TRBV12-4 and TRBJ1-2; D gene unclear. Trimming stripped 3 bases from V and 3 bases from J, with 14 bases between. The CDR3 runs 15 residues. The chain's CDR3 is CASSFQIGGDYGYTF. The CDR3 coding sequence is TGTGCCAGCAGTTTCCAAATTGGTGGGGACTATGGCTACACCTTC.

The CDR3 reads CASSALPGTGLLNQPQHF. The CDR3 bases are TGTGCCAGCAGTGCTCTCCCCGGGACAGGCCTGCTCAATCAGCCCCAGCATTTT. The J gene is TRBJ1-5, the V gene TRBV27, with 8 bases matching TRBD1. The CDR3 totals 18 residues. Germline trimming cut 5 bases from V and 3 bases from J; bases unmatched to any gene: 15. CDR1 MNHEY and CDR2 SMNVEV come from the germline V gene (reference sequence).

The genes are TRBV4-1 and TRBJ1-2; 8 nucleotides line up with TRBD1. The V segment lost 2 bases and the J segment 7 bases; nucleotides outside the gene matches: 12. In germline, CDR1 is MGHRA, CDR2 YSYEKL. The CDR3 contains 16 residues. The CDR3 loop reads CASSQPTGDRLLGYTF. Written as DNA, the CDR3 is TGCGCCAGCAGCCAACCCACCGGGGACAGGCTCCTTGGCTACACCTTC.

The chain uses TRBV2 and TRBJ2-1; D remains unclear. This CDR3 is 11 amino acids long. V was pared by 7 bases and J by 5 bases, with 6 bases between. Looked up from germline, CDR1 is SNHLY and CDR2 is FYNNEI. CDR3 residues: CASTIHNEQFF. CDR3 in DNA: TGTGCCAGCACCATCCACAATGAGCAGTTCTTC.

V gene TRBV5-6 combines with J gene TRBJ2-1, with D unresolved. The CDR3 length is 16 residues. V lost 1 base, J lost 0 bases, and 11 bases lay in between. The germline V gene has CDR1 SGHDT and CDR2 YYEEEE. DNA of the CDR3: TGTGCCAGCAGCTTGTACGCCAGCAGCTCCTACAATGAGCAGTTCTTC. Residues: CASSLYASSSYNEQFF.

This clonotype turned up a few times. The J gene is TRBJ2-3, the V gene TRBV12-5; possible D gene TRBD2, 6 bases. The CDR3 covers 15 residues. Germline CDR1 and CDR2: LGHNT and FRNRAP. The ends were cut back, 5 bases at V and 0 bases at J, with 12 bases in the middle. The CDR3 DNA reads TGTGCTAGTGGTCATTCCGGGACTAGCACAGATACGCAGTATTTT. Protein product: CASGHSGTSTDTQYF.

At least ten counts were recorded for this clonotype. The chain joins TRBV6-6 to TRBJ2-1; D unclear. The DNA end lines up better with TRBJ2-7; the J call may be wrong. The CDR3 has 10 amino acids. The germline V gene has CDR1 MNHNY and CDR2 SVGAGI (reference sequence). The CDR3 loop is CASSYNEQYF. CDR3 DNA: TGTGCCAGCAGTTACAATGAGCAGTACTTC.

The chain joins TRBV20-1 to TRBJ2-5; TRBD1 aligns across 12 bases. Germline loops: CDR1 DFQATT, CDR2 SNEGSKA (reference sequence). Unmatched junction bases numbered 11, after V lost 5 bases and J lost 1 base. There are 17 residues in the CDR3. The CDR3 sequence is CSALRDRGHTFQETQYF. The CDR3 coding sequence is TGCAGTGCTTTGAGGGACAGGGGGCACACTTTCCAAGAGACCCAGTACTTC.